This paragraph reports one T cell receptor (beta chain). The ends lost 7 bases at V and 4 bases at J; junction bases unmatched: 12. The CDR3 totals 17 residues. Germline CDR1 SGDLS, CDR2 YYNGEE. This entry is derived from a study of blood T cell repertoires in COVID-19. The repertoire was sequenced with immunoSEQ multiplex PCR; TCRdb's copy has only in-frame clones and lacks some. The sample has hundreds of thousands of clones, roughly nine tenths seen once. The chain employs TRBV9 and TRBJ2-2; 11 positions match TRBD2. This clonotype originated in a woman aged 50 to 60 in a cohort exposed to, infected with or recovered from COVID-19 (not recorded which). Specimen: PBMCs or T cells enriched from blood (not recorded which). CDR3 nucleotides: TGTGCCAGCCGCGGGGATAGCGGGGGGGCAAGCACCGGGGAGCTGTTTTTT. Its translation is CASRGDSGGASTGELFF.